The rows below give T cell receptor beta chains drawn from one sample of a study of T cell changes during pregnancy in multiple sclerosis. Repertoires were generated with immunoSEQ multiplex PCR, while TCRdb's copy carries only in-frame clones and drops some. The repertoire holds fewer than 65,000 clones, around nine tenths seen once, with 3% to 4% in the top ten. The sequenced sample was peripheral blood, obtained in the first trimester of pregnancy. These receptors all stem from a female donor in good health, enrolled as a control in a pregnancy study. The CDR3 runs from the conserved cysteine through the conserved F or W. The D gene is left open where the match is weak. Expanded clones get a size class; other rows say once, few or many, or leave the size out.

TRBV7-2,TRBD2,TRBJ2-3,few,TGTGCCAGCAGCTTTAGCGGGAGCCGCACAGATACGCAGTATTTT,CASSFSGSRTDTQYF
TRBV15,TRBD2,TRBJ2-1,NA,TGTGCCACCAGCAGAGAGCGGGGACTAGCGGGAGTCTCCTCCTACAATGAGCAGTTCTTC,CATSRERGLAGVSSYNEQFF
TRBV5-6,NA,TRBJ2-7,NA,TGTGCCAGCAGCTTAAGAACGGGAGAGCAGTACTTC,CASSLRTGEQYF
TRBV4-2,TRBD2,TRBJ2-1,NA,TGTGCCAGCAGCCAAGATGGGGCTAGCGGGGGCAATGAGCAGTTCTTC,CASSQDGASGGNEQFF
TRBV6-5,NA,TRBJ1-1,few,TGTGCCAGCTCTAGGGGGGGCGGGGGTGATGCTTTCTTT,CASSRGGGGDAFF
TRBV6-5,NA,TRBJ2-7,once,TGTGCCAGCAGCCGGGGGTACGAGCAGTACTTC,CASSRGYEQYF
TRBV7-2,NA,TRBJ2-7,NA,TGTGCCAGTAGAAGAAGGGCGACCAGGGACTACGAGCAGTACTTC,CASRRRATRDYEQYF
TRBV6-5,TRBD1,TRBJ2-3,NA,TGTGCCAGCAGTTATTGGGGGACAGGGACAGATACGCAGTATTTT,CASSYWGTGTDTQYF
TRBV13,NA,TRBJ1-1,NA,TGTGCCAGCAGCCTGCTTTCGACGAGAGGCACTGAAGCTTTCTTT,CASSLLSTRGTEAFF
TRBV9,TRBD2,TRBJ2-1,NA,TGTGCCAGCAGCGTAGTGTCTAGCGGGAAGTACAATGAGCAGTTCTTC,CASSVVSSGKYNEQFF
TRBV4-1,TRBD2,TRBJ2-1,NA,TGCGCCAGCAGCCAAAGCCCCCCGGGAGGCGGGCGGGGGGGACTGGATGAGCAGTTCTTC,CASSQSPPGGGRGGLDEQFF
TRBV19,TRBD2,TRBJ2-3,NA,TGTGCCAGTAGTCTCGGACTAGCTGTAGTAGATACGCAGTATTTT,CASSLGLAVVDTQYF
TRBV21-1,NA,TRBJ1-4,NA,TGTGCCAGCAGCAAAGGAGAAAGGACAGGGAGATTGGACGGTGAAAAACTGTTTTTT,CASSKGERTGRLDGEKLFF
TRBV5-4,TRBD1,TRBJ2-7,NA,TGTGCCAGCAGCGGAGGACAGGGAACCTACGAGCAGTACTTC,CASSGGQGTYEQYF
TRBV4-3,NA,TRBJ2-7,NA,TGCGCCAGCAGCCCCCCCGGGAGACCCTACGAGCAGTACTTC,CASSPPGRPYEQYF
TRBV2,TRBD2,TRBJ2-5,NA,TGTGCCAGCACTAGACTAGCGGGAAGACAGGCGACCCAGTACTTC,CASTRLAGRQATQYF
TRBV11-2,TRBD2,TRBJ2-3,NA,TGTGCCAGCAGCTTAGGGGAGCGGGAGAGGGATACGCAGTATTTT,CASSLGERERDTQYF
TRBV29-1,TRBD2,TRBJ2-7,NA,TGCAGCGTTCGACTAGCGGGAGGGTCCATTAGAGAGCAGTACTTC,CSVRLAGGSIREQYF
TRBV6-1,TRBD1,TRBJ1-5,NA,TGTGCCAGCAGTGAAGCGGGGACAGGGTATCAGCCCCAGCATTTT,CASSEAGTGYQPQHF
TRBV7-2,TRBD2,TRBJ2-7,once,TGTGCCAGCAGCGAGCGGGAAGTTTACGAGCAGTACTTC,CASSEREVYEQYF
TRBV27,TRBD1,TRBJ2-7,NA,TGTGCCAGCAGTGATGCCGGGACAGGGGGAATCTACGAGCAGTACTTC,CASSDAGTGGIYEQYF
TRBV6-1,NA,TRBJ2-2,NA,TGTGCCAGCAGGGTCTCGGGACTCGGGGAGCTGTTTTTT,CASRVSGLGELFF
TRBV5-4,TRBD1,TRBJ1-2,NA,TGTGCCAGCAGCTTGGGGGACAGGGCAGATGGCTACACCTTC,CASSLGDRADGYTF
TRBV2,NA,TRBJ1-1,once,TGTGCCAGCAGTTTTACAGGTTTGAACACTGAAGCTTTCTTT,CASSFTGLNTEAFF
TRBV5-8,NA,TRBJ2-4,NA,TGTGCCAGCAGCTTGGAAGGCGGGGCGTGGAGAAACATTCAGTACTTC,CASSLEGGAWRNIQYF
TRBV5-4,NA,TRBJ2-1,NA,TGTGCCAGCAGCTTCAGGGACTGGACTAACAATGAGCAGTTCTTC,CASSFRDWTNNEQFF
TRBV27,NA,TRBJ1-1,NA,TGTGCCAGCAACCGTAACGGGGGAGGAACTGAAGCTTTCTTT,CASNRNGGGTEAFF
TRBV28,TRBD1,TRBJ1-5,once,TGTGCCAGCAGCAATACAGACAGGGGTAACAATCAGCCCCAGCATTTT,CASSNTDRGNNQPQHF
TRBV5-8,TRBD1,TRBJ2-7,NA,TGTGCCAGCAGCCCTAGACAGGGTTCCTACGAGCAGTACTTC,CASSPRQGSYEQYF
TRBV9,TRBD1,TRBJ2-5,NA,TGTGCCAGCAGCGAGGGGACAGGTTTACAAGAGACCCAGTACTTC,CASSEGTGLQETQYF
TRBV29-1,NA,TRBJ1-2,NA,TGCAGCGCTGACCTGGGAGGGGGGTATGGCTACACCTTC,CSADLGGGYGYTF
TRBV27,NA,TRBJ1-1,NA,TGTGCCAGCAGTTTATCGCTACAGACTGAAGCTTTCTTT,CASSLSLQTEAFF
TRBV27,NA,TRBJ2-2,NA,TGTGCCAGCAGTTTACGGAGGGACACCGGGGAGCTGTTTTTT,CASSLRRDTGELFF
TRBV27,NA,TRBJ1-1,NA,TGTGCCACGAAGTATCAGGGTAACACTGAAGCTTTCTTT,CATKYQGNTEAFF
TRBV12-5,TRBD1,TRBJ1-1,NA,TGTGCTAGTGGTTTGGTACCCGGACAGGGCTTGAACACTGAAGCTTTCTTT,CASGLVPGQGLNTEAFF
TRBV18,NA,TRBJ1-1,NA,TGTGCCAGCTCACCACCGACCGGGGATACAGCTTTCTTT,CASSPPTGDTAFF
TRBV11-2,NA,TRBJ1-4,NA,TGTGCCAGCAGCTTAGAGGTATCGTCGACAAGTGATGAAAAACTGTTTTTT,CASSLEVSSTSDEKLFF
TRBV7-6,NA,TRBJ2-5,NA,TGTGCCAGCAGTCCATCCTTAGCGGATTCGTTGAGAGAGACCCAGTACTTC,CASSPSLADSLRETQYF
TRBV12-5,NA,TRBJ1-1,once,TGTGCTAGTGGTTTGGAAGGAGAGGAAGCTTTCTTT,CASGLEGEEAFF
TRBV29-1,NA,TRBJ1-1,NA,TGCAGCGTTGAATCCACAGGGAACACTGAAGCTTTCTTT,CSVESTGNTEAFF
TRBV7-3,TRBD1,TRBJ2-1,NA,TGTGCCAGCAGCCTTGACAGGGGGTCCTACAATGAGCAGTTCTTC,CASSLDRGSYNEQFF
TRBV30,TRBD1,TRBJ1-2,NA,TGTGCCTGGAGTAGACAGGGCCTCTATGGCTACACCTTC,CAWSRQGLYGYTF
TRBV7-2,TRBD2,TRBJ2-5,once,TGTGCCAGCAGCTTAGTGCGGGGGGACGTCGGTTACTTC,CASSLVRGDVGYF
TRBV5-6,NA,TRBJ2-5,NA,TGTGCCAGCAGCTTGGTGGCGCAGGGAGGCTGGGGAGAGACCCAGTACTTC,CASSLVAQGGWGETQYF
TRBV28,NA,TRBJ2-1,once,TGTGCCAGCAGTTTAGACAGTTACAATGAGCAGTTCTTC,CASSLDSYNEQFF
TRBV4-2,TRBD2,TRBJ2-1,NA,TGTGCCAGCAGCCAACAACTAGCGGGGGGAGACAATGAGCAGTTCTTC,CASSQQLAGGDNEQFF
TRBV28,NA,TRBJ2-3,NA,TGTGCCATCACAGGGTCTCTCGGGGTGGTCTCAGATACGCAGTATTTT,CAITGSLGVVSDTQYF
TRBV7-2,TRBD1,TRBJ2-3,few,TGTGCCAGCAGCTTACAACGGACAGGGGGCGCGGGTGGAGATACGCAGTATTTT,CASSLQRTGGAGGDTQYF
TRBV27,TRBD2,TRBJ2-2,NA,TGTGCCAGCAGTTATCAAGCGGGAGGGCCGGACACCGGGGAGCTGTTTTTT,CASSYQAGGPDTGELFF
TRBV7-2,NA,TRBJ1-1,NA,TGTGCCAGCAGCTTAGCTAGGAACACTGAAGCTTTCTTT,CASSLARNTEAFF
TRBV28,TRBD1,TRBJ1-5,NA,TGTGCCAGCAGTTCGGGACAGCTAGGCAATCAGCCCCAGCATTTT,CASSSGQLGNQPQHF
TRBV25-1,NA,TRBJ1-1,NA,TGTGCCAGCAGTGACGGGTACACTGAAGCTTTCTTT,CASSDGYTEAFF
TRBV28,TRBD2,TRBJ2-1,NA,TGTGCCACCATTGTAGCGGGGGGCTACAATGAGCAGTTCTTC,CATIVAGGYNEQFF